One and the same sample provided the 15 T cell receptor beta chains below, sequenced in a study of radiotherapy plus CTLA-4 blockade in lung cancer. Repertoires were generated with immunoSEQ multiplex PCR, while TCRdb's copy carries only in-frame clones and drops some. Here the sample spans about 57,000 clones, 65% to 80% being singletons. The sample was peripheral blood, taken from a patient treated with radiotherapy plus ipilimumab. Receptor source: a human donor with non-small cell lung cancer who had a complete response to radiotherapy plus ipilimumab.

This clone was observed a handful of times. The gene calls are TRBV11-2 and TRBJ2-2; perhaps TRBD1 as D (6 bases). Germline V gene lookup returns CDR1 SGHAT and CDR2 FQNNGV. This CDR3 contains 16 residues. Trimming left V 3 bases short and J 0 bases short, with 11 bases between. The CDR3 reads CASSFLQGTNTGELFF. The CDR3 DNA follows: TGTGCCAGCAGCTTTCTTCAGGGGACGAACACCGGGGAGCTGTTTTTT.

The chain has TRBV5-6 and TRBJ1-2, with D possibly TRBD1 on 6 matching bases. Germline V gene lookup returns CDR1 SGHDT and CDR2 YYEEEE. The ends were cut back, 4 bases at V and 5 bases at J, with 18 bases in the middle. The CDR3 is made up of 15 amino acids. This CDR3 reads CASSLGQLNPYGYTF. Here the CDR3 DNA reads TGTGCCAGCAGCCTTGGACAGTTAAACCCATATGGCTACACCTTC.

V usage is TRBV27 and J usage is TRBJ1-6; TRBD1 is a possible D gene (5 bases). The CDR3 has 16 amino acids. V was cut by 6 bases and J by 0 bases, with 12 bases left in between. Germline CDR1 reads MNHEY; CDR2 reads SMNVEV (reference sequence). The CDR3 region is CASRTTDLSYNSPLHF. In DNA form, the CDR3 reads TGTGCCAGCAGGACGACAGATCTCTCCTATAATTCACCCCTCCACTTT.

The chain recombines TRBV7-8 with TRBJ1-3, with 7 bases lining up with TRBD1. The CDR3 has 14 amino acids. The V gene end was trimmed by 4 bases and the J gene end by 1 base; junction bases not matched to a gene: 1. CDR1 and CDR2 (germline): SGHVS, FQNEAQ. CDR3: CASSYRGSGNTIYF. The CDR3 DNA is TGTGCCAGCAGCTACAGGGGTTCTGGAAACACCATATATTTT.

The CDR3, as DNA: TGTGCCAGCAGCTCCGGGACTAGCGGGAGTACTGGGGAGCTGTTTTTT. Translating gives CASSSGTSGSTGELFF. This chain joins TRBV5-4 and TRBJ2-2, with 14 bases fitting TRBD2. J gave up 8 bases and V 3 bases, and 6 bases lay outside the gene matches. This CDR3 comprises 16 residues. Germline CDR1 is SGHNT and CDR2 is YYREEE (reference sequence). Complete variable domain (other parts from reference TRBV5-4 and TRBJ2-2): ETGVTQSPTHLIKTRGQQVTLRCSSQSGHNTVSWYQQALGQGPQFIFQYYREEENGRGNFPPRFSGLQFPNYSSELNVNALELDDSALYLCASSSGTSGSTGELFFGEGSRLTVL.

The chain links TRBV4-3 to TRBJ2-3; perhaps TRBD1 as D (6 bases). This CDR3 spans 14 amino acids. V dropped 3 bases and J dropped 2 bases, with 9 bases sitting between them. Per germline, CDR1 LGHNA and CDR2 YSLEER. The CDR3 bases are TGCGCCAGCAGCCACCGGGACATCACAGATACGCAGTATTTT. The encoded protein is CASSHRDITDTQYF.

In the case of this clone: Germline is not matched at one junction end, which may reflect a read error. This rearrangement joins TRBV7-7 to TRBJ2-3; 10 bases line up with TRBD2. The CDR3 loop spans 16 amino acids. Germline V gene sequence: CDR1 SSHAT, CDR2 FNYEAQ (reference sequence). The CDR3 sequence: CASSLHLAGGTDTQYF. For the CDR3, the DNA is TGTGCTAGCAGCTTACACCTAGCGGGGGGCACAGATACGCAGTATTTT.

The genes are TRBV18 and TRBJ1-2; D remains unclear. V lost 2 bases and J 0 bases, leaving 10 bases between the germline ends. Germline CDR1 is KGHSH and CDR2 is LQKENI. The CDR3 has 15 residues. CDR3 protein: CASSPALSTNYGYTF. The CDR3 DNA follows: TGTGCCAGCTCACCAGCCCTAAGCACTAACTATGGCTACACCTTC.

The V and J genes are TRBV7-2 and TRBJ1-1; the D is unclear. The CDR3 extends over 13 amino acids. Trimming stripped 0 bases from V and 2 bases from J, with 4 bases between. Germline CDR1 and CDR2: SGHTA and FQGNSA. CDR3 loop: CASSLAANTEAFF. CDR3 sequence (DNA): TGTGCCAGCAGCTTAGCAGCTAACACTGAAGCTTTCTTT.

V usage is TRBV6-1 and J usage is TRBJ2-5; TRBD1 might be the D (6 bases). CDR1 and CDR2 from the germline V gene are MNHNS and SASEGT. The CDR3 loop spans 12 amino acids. Trimming cost V 0 bases and J 10 bases, with 9 bases left between them. CDR3 DNA: TGTGCCAGCAGTGAAGCGCAGGGGTACCAGTACTTC. Encoded protein: CASSEAQGYQYF.

The chain recombines TRBV9 with TRBJ1-1; D remains unclear. CDR1 and CDR2 (germline): SGDLS, YYNGEE. V lost 0 bases to trimming and J lost 4 bases, with 10 bases between them. The CDR3 runs 14 residues. This CDR3 reads CASSVGWEGTEAFF. The CDR3 nucleotides read TGTGCCAGCAGCGTAGGCTGGGAGGGCACTGAAGCTTTCTTT.

This clone showed up just once. This sequence joins TRBV30 and TRBJ2-2; D may be TRBD1 (7 bases). This CDR3 is built from 13 residues. Deletions cut 0 bases from V and 7 bases from J, with 9 bases between. CDR1 and CDR2 from the germline V gene are GTSNPN and SVGIG (reference sequence). CDR3 loop: CAWSVQGGGELFF. The CDR3, as DNA: TGTGCCTGGAGTGTCCAGGGGGGCGGGGAGCTGTTTTTT.

As concerns this clone: The junction differs from germline at one of its ends, possibly a read error. Other DNA sequences within the sample encode an identical CDR3. The J gene is TRBJ2-2, the V gene TRBV29-1, with TRBD1 matching over 7 bases. Per germline, CDR1 SQVTM and CDR2 ANQGSEA. This CDR3 comprises 14 residues. Here the CDR3 reads CSVEGQGSVGELFF. CDR3 sequence (DNA): TGCAGCGTTGAAGGACAGGGTTCTGTCGGGGAGCTATTTTTT.

V is TRBV6-5 and J is TRBJ1-1; TRBD1 might be the D (6 bases). The CDR3 extends over 14 amino acids. The V gene's germline CDR1 is MNHEY and CDR2 SVGAGI. The germline V and J ends were trimmed by 6 bases and 1 base, with 12 bases remaining between them. CDR3 in DNA: TGTGCCAGCAGCCGACAGGTTGAGAACACTGAAGCTTTCTTT. It yields the protein CASSRQVENTEAFF.

The CDR3 sequence: CAINGQGPRNTIYF. DNA for the CDR3: TGTGCCATCAACGGACAGGGCCCTCGCAACACCATATATTTT. The rearrangement joins TRBV10-3 to TRBJ1-3, with 8 bases that match TRBD1. Looked up from germline, CDR1 is ENHRY and CDR2 is SYGVKD. J was trimmed by 7 bases and V by 7 bases; bases with no gene match: 9. The CDR3 covers 14 residues.